This is a list of T cell receptor beta chains from one sample in a study of cytomegalovirus exposure and HLA in healthy donors. TCRdb's table, derived via immunoSEQ multiplex PCR, lists solely in-frame clones and lacks some. The table lists 120,000 or so clones, roughly 80% of them singletons. Input material: PBMCs. Receptors originate from a woman aged 45-60 years in good health and CMV-seronegative. The CDR3 runs from the conserved cysteine through the conserved F or W. The order of the fields is D gene, J gene, V gene, CDR3 protein. A D gene is named only where the DNA matches it firmly.

>.|TRBJ1-6|TRBV11-2
CASSLDWAVRNSPLHF
>TRBD2|TRBJ2-1|TRBV30
CACPRGAGSSGEQFF
>.|TRBJ2-5|TRBV28
CASQFPEGGRKTQYF
>.|TRBJ1-1|TRBV4-2
CASSQELPMNTEAFF
>TRBD2|TRBJ2-1|TRBV30
CAWTSGYNEQFF
>.|TRBJ2-3|TRBV7-9
CASSLTAGADTQYF
>TRBD1|TRBJ1-1|TRBV7-2
CASSFTTGGLSEAFF
>TRBD1|TRBJ1-1|TRBV9
CASSPSGGGTEAFF
>TRBD2|TRBJ2-7|TRBV29-1
CSVGDLGTSGRATYEQYF
>TRBD2|TRBJ2-1|TRBV5-4
CASSFSGSGRDGEQFF
>.|TRBJ2-7|TRBV21-1
CASSKGRSAAGTGRDEQYF
>.|TRBJ2-2|TRBV5-1
CASSSDRQNTGELFF
>.|TRBJ2-1|TRBV10-3
CAISRPGLDEQFF
>.|TRBJ2-1|TRBV7-8
CASIANREYNEQFF
>.|TRBJ2-3|TRBV7-8
CASSLVTGEADTQYF
>TRBD2|TRBJ2-3|TRBV10-1
CASSDRLLAGGRGDTDTQYF
>TRBD1|TRBJ2-2|TRBV7-7
CASSSTGVNTGELFF
>.|TRBJ1-1|TRBV7-3
CASSTGGTTEAFF
>.|TRBJ2-4|TRBV6-1
CASRQSSRETIQYF
>TRBD1|TRBJ1-5|TRBV6-6
CASSGGTGGNQPQHF
>TRBD2|TRBJ2-1|TRBV14
CASSRSGRPDNEQFF
>TRBD1|TRBJ2-1|TRBV11-3
CASSLDRGYYNEQFF
>.|TRBJ2-1|TRBV19
CASSIGSGSYNEQFF
>.|TRBJ2-1|TRBV28
CASSLAGMGPSYNEQFF
>TRBD1|TRBJ1-4|TRBV29-1
CSVTDRGYEKLFF
>.|TRBJ1-2|TRBV11-2
CASSLIGTAGGNGYTF
>.|TRBJ2-1|TRBV5-1
CASSQNNNEQFF
>TRBD2|TRBJ2-1|TRBV7-9
CASRKNPFSAAGGGDEQFF
>TRBD1|TRBJ2-7|TRBV2
CASRETGLGLREQYF
>.|TRBJ1-1|TRBV5-1
CASSLARGMNTEAFF
>.|TRBJ2-5|TRBV18
CASSPPGLASKTQYF
>TRBD1|TRBJ1-5|TRBV5-8
CASSLTGEGNQPQHF
>.|TRBJ2-6|TRBV10-3
CAISESILRGGAGANVLTF
>TRBD1|TRBJ1-2|TRBV6-5
CASSYSTGGPSECTF
>TRBD1|TRBJ2-3|TRBV5-1
CASRPGQVSTDTQYF
>.|TRBJ1-3|TRBV28
CASSHRDSRNTIYF
>.|TRBJ1-2|TRBV4-3
CASSQVFEEGFHGYTF
>TRBD2|TRBJ2-1|TRBV4-1
CASSQPGRAVYNEQFF
>TRBD2|TRBJ2-1|TRBV19
CASSIDSGGPEQFF
>TRBD1|TRBJ2-7|TRBV5-8
CASSQDPAGGLGEQYF
>.|TRBJ2-1|TRBV5-1
CASKADHYNEQFF